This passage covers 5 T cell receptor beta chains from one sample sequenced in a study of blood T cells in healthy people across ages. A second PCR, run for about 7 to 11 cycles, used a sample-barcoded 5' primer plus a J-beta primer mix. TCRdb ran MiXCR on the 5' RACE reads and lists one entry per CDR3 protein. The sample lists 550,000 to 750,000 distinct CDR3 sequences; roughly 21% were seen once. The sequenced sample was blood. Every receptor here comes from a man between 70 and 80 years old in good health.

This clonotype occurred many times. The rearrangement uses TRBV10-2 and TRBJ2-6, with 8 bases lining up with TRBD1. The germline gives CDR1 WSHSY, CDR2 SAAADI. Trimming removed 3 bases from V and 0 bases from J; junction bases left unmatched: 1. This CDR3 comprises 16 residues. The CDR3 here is CASSDTGGSGANVLTF. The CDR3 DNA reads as TGCGCCAGCAGTGATACAGGGGGCTCTGGGGCCAACGTCCTGACTTTC.

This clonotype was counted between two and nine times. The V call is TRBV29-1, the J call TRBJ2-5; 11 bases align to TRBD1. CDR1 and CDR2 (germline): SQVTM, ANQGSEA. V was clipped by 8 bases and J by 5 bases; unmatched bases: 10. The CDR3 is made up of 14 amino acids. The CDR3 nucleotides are TGCAGCCTCGCTAGGACAGGGGGCGTTGAGACCCAGTACTTC. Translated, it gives CSLARTGGVETQYF.

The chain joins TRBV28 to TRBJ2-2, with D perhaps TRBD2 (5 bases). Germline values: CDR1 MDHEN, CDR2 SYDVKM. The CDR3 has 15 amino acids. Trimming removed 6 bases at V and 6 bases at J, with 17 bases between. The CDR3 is CASRVPVGVAGELFF. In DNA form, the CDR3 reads TGTGCCAGCAGGGTCCCAGTGGGAGTGGCCGGGGAGCTGTTTTTT.

The CDR3 sequence is CASSSQTGVGEKLFF. CDR3 nucleotides: TGCGCCAGCAGCTCACAGACAGGGGTGGGTGAAAAACTGTTTTTT. V gene TRBV5-1 combines with J gene TRBJ1-4; 8 nucleotides line up with TRBD1. Unmatched junction bases numbered 8, after V lost 3 bases and J lost 7 bases. Germline values: CDR1 SGHRS, CDR2 YFSETQ. This CDR3 contains 15 residues.

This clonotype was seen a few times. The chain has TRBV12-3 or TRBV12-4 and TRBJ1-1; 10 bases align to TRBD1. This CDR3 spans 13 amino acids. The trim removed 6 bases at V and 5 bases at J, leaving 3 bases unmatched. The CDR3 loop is CASRGQGRTEAFF. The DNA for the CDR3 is TGTGCCAGCAGGGGACAGGGGAGGACTGAAGCTTTCTTT.